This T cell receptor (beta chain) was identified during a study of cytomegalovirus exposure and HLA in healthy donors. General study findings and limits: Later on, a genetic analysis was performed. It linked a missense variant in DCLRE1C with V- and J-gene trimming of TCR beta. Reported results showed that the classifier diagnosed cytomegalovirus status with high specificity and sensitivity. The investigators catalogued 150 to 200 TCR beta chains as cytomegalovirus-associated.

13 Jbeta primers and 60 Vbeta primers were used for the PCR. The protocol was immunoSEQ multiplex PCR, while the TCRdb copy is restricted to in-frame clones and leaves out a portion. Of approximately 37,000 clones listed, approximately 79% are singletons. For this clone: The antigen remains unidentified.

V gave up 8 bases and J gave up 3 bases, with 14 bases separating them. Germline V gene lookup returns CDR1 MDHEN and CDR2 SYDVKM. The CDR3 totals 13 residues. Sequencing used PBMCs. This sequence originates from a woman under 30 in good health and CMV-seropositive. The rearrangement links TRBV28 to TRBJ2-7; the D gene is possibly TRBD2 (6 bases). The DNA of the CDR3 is TGTGCCAGCGCCCAGACGGGACTCTACGAGCAGTACTTC. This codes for CASAQTGLYEQYF.